Following are 20 T cell receptor beta chains from one sample sequenced in a study of shared clonotypes between healthy human individuals. The repertoire was sequenced with immunoSEQ multiplex PCR; TCRdb's copy has only in-frame clones and lacks some. The sample lists a few hundred thousand clones; around 80% were seen once. Sequencing used PBMCs. These TCRs come from a woman in her 40s in good health. Some clones in this sample may be carry-over from other donors' samples.

This clone was counted a single time. V and J are TRBV5-4 and TRBJ1-1; D unclear. This CDR3 has 13 residues. Trimming pared 1 base from V and 4 bases from J, leaving 8 bases between. From germline, CDR1 is SGHNT and CDR2 YYREEE (reference sequence). CDR3 sequence reads: CASSLQASTEAFF. CDR3 DNA: TGTGCCAGCAGCTTGCAGGCCTCCACTGAAGCTTTCTTT.

This rearrangement joins TRBV25-1 to TRBJ2-1; D call uncertain. Looked up from germline, CDR1 is MGHDK and CDR2 is SYGVNS. V was trimmed by 3 bases and J by 3 bases, leaving 12 bases between them. This CDR3 has 15 amino acids. The CDR3 region is CASSEERPGYNEQFF. The CDR3 bases are TGTGCCAGCAGTGAGGAGAGGCCCGGCTACAATGAGCAGTTCTTC. Full variable domain (rest looked up from reference TRBV25-1 and TRBJ2-1): EADIYQTPRYLVIGTGKKITLECSQTMGHDKMYWYQQDPGMELHLIHYSYGVNSTEKGDLSSESTVSRIRTEHFPLTLESARPSHTSQYLCASSEERPGYNEQFFGPGTRLTVL.

This clone showed up many times. This CDR3 is also generated by other DNA sequences in the sample. V gene TRBV10-3 combines with J gene TRBJ2-1, with D tentatively TRBD2 (6 bases). Germline-derived CDR1 and CDR2 are ENHRY and SYGVKD. This CDR3 has 17 amino acids. V lost 2 bases and J lost 3, with 17 bases in between. As DNA, the CDR3 is TGTGCCATCAGTGAGCCCTTCTCTAGCGCAAACTACAATGAGCAGTTCTTC. Residues: CAISEPFSSANYNEQFF.

A note on this clone: Germline is not matched at one junction end, which may reflect a read error. This sequence joins TRBV7-9 and TRBJ2-5; tentative D call: TRBD2 (6 bases). The J call may be faulty, since TRBJ2-7 better matches the DNA end. The CDR3 has 16 residues. Germline CDR1 is SEHNR and CDR2 is FQNEAQ (reference sequence). For the CDR3, the DNA is TGCGCCAGCAGCCAGGGATTATCGGGACTCCGGGCCGAGCAGTACTTC. This encodes CASSQGLSGLRAEQYF.

This rearrangement joins TRBV30 to TRBJ2-6; 9 nucleotides align to TRBD2. CDR1 is GTSNPN, CDR2 SVGIG, per germline (reference sequence). The length of the CDR3 is 18 residues. V shed 8 bases, J shed 1 base, and the junction held 15 bases outside the gene matches. Here the CDR3 reads CAGHSGKLAGSGANVLTF. The CDR3 bases are TGTGCCGGCCACTCAGGGAAGCTAGCGGGATCTGGGGCCAACGTCCTGACTTTC.

V usage is TRBV28 and J usage is TRBJ2-4; unclear D gene. The CDR3 sequence is 15 residues long. From germline, CDR1 is MDHEN and CDR2 SYDVKM. V was clipped by 5 bases and J by 0 bases, with 11 bases between them. Here the CDR3 DNA reads TGTGCCAGCAGTACACCCTTACTAGCCAAAAACATTCAGTACTTC. Amino acids: CASSTPLLAKNIQYF.

CDR3 region: CASSQDLHSSTDTQYF. CDR3 in DNA: TGTGCCAGCAGCCAAGATTTACATTCTAGCACAGATACGCAGTATTTT. The J gene is TRBJ2-3, the V gene TRBV4-2; D unresolved. Germline V gene lookup returns CDR1 LGHNA and CDR2 YNFKEQ. The CDR3 length is 16 residues. The V gene lost 0 bases and the J gene lost 0 bases, with 10 bases spanning the gap.

This chain links TRBV19 with TRBJ2-7; 10 nucleotides agree with TRBD2. In germline, CDR1 is LNHDA, CDR2 SQIVND (reference sequence). J gave up 5 bases and V 5 bases, and 9 bases lay outside the gene matches. The CDR3 totals 15 residues. In DNA, the CDR3 is TGTGCCAGTAGTCAACGAAGCGGGAGGGACCACGAGCAGTACTTC. Protein sequence: CASSQRSGRDHEQYF.

This clone came up a few times. The V gene is TRBV4-3, the J gene TRBJ1-4, with 9 bases lining up with TRBD1. V lost 1 base, J lost 7 bases, and 7 bases stayed unmatched. Germline V gene data show CDR1 as LGHNA and CDR2 as YSLEER. The CDR3 has 16 amino acids. The CDR3 coding sequence is TGCGCCAGCAGCCAAGGCGGGACAGGGTACGGTGAAAAACTGTTTTTT. Its protein product is CASSQGGTGYGEKLFF.

This clone was counted a single time. The same CDR3 also results from other DNA sequences found in this sample. Written as DNA, the CDR3 is TGTGCCAGCTCACCGACTAGCGGGAGGGAGACCCAGTACTTC. Its protein is CASSPTSGRETQYF. V usage is TRBV18 and J usage is TRBJ2-5; 13 bases are a match to TRBD2. The ends lost 3 bases at V and 5 bases at J; junction bases unmatched: 0. The CDR3 length is 14 residues. Germline assignment: CDR1 KGHSH and CDR2 LQKENI.

The chain links TRBV5-1 to TRBJ2-7, with 9 bases fitting TRBD2. Germline trimming cut 4 bases from V and 3 bases from J; bases unmatched to any gene: 5. Germline assignment: CDR1 SGHRS and CDR2 YFSETQ. The CDR3 is 14 amino acids. The CDR3 protein is CASSPRLAVYEQYF. The CDR3 DNA reads TGCGCCAGCAGCCCCCGACTAGCGGTCTACGAGCAGTACTTC.

The chain joins TRBV5-1 to TRBJ1-4; D possibly corresponds to TRBD1 (5 bases). Trimming left V 1 base short and J 3 bases short, with 10 bases between. Looked up from germline, CDR1 is SGHRS and CDR2 is YFSETQ. There are 15 residues in the CDR3. This CDR3 is CASSLTGTPNEKLFF. The CDR3 DNA reads TGCGCCAGCAGCTTGACAGGCACCCCTAATGAAAAACTGTTTTTT.

J is TRBJ2-7 and V is TRBV19; 11 nucleotides match TRBD2. This CDR3 spans 15 amino acids. V dropped 7 bases and J dropped 3; count of bases not matched to a gene: 8. Germline V gene data show CDR1 as LNHDA and CDR2 as SQIVND (reference sequence). The CDR3 loop is CASTASSGRFYEQYF. The CDR3 nucleotides read TGTGCCAGTACCGCCTCTAGCGGGAGGTTCTACGAGCAGTACTTC.

The J gene is TRBJ2-2, the V gene TRBV7-8; TRBD2 matches 9 bases. Germline CDR1 is SGHVS and CDR2 is FQNEAQ. The J segment lost 2 bases and the V segment lost 1 base, leaving 5 bases of the junction unmatched. The CDR3 has 17 residues. The CDR3 DNA sequence: TGTGCCAGCAGCTTAGGGGCGGGAGGGGGCAACACCGGGGAGCTGTTTTTT. Translation: CASSLGAGGGNTGELFF.

This sequence joins TRBV7-3 and TRBJ2-7; D remains ambiguous. V was trimmed by 0 bases and J by 4 bases, leaving 25 bases between them. The germline gives CDR1 SGHTA, CDR2 FQGTGA. The CDR3 length is 19 residues. In nucleotides, the CDR3 is TGTGCCAGCAGCTTAACAACCGCCACGGTTTTGGGTTTGGGTTACGAGCAGTACTTC. This encodes CASSLTTATVLGLGYEQYF.

This clone was seen a handful of times. J is TRBJ1-5 and V is TRBV27, with D possibly TRBD1 on 5 matching bases. The V end was cut by 2 bases, the J end by 1 base, with 15 bases between. The CDR3 has 17 residues. In germline, CDR1 is MNHEY, CDR2 SMNVEV (reference sequence). CDR3 in amino acids: CASSLIGQGGSNQPQHF. In DNA form, the CDR3 reads TGTGCCAGCAGTTTAATCGGGCAGGGAGGGAGCAATCAGCCCCAGCATTTT.

This chain connects TRBV2 to TRBJ1-5; TRBD1 is a possible D gene (5 bases). The ends were cut back, 4 bases at V and 0 bases at J, with 13 bases in the middle. The germline CDR1 and CDR2 sequences are SNHLY and FYNNEI. This CDR3 spans 16 amino acids. The CDR3, as DNA: TGTGCCAGCAGTGTACGGGACTATTATAGCAATCAGCCCCAGCATTTT. The encoded protein is CASSVRDYYSNQPQHF. The entire variable domain, with the rest obtained from reference TRBV2 and TRBJ1-5, is as follows: EPEVTQTPSHQVTQMGQEVILRCVPISNHLYFYWYRQILGQKVEFLVSFYNNEISEKSEIFDDQFSVERPDGSNFTLKIRSTKLEDSAMYFCASSVRDYYSNQPQHFGDGTRLSIL.

V is TRBV4-1 and J is TRBJ1-2; 8 bases align to TRBD1. Germline V gene lookup returns CDR1 MGHRA and CDR2 YSYEKL. The V segment lost 5 bases and the J segment 3 bases; nucleotides outside the gene matches: 2. There are 13 residues in the CDR3. The CDR3 here is CASSVDRDYGYTF. In DNA form, the CDR3 reads TGCGCCAGCAGCGTGGACAGGGACTATGGCTACACCTTC.

The genes are TRBV6-4 and TRBJ2-5, with D perhaps TRBD1 (7 bases). CDR1 is MRHNA, CDR2 SNTAGT, per germline. The V and J ends lost 7 bases and 5 bases respectively, with 23 bases between them. This CDR3 contains 16 residues. The CDR3 loop reads CASKQGGTAREETQYF. The CDR3 bases are TGTGCCAGCAAACAAGGAGGGACAGCGAGGGAGGAGACCCAGTACTTC.

This chain connects TRBV10-3 to TRBJ2-7; 12 positions agree with TRBD2. Trimming cost V 4 bases and J 6 bases; bases outside gene matches: 7. In germline, CDR1 is ENHRY, CDR2 SYGVKD. The CDR3 sequence is 15 residues long. The CDR3 is CAISARLAGDSEQYF. The CDR3 coding sequence is TGTGCCATCAGTGCGCGACTAGCGGGAGATTCCGAGCAGTACTTC.